Following are 17 T cell receptor beta chains from one sample sequenced in a study of blood T cell repertoires in COVID-19 (dated by TCRdb to about 2020). Libraries were built with the immunoSEQ multiplex PCR assay. The table was pulled from immuneACCESS by TCRdb, which kept in-frame rearrangements only. Such tables lose some clones; where checked, under half of the loss comes from unresolved V genes, and the rest has no known cause. In all, the sample holds around 220,000 clones, and roughly 90% of those were seen once. The ten largest account for approximately 2% of the sample. Sequencing was done on a sample of peripheral blood. The source is a middle-aged woman who had recovered from COVID-19.

The chain has TRBV25-1 and TRBJ2-3, with 10 bases fitting TRBD2. Trimming cost V 2 bases and J 7 bases; bases outside gene matches: 6. The CDR3 has 15 amino acids. Germline V gives CDR1 MGHDK, CDR2 SYGVNS. Written as DNA, the CDR3 is TGTGCCAGCAGTGAACGCGGGACTAGCGCGAATACGCAGTATTTT. Translated, it gives CASSERGTSANTQYF. Together with reference TRBV25-1 and TRBJ2-3, the CDR3 gives the full variable domain: EADIYQTPRYLVIGTGKKITLECSQTMGHDKMYWYQQDPGMELHLIHYSYGVNSTEKGDLSSESTVSRIRTEHFPLTLESARPSHTSQYLCASSERGTSANTQYFGPGTRLTVL.

The chain uses TRBV30 and TRBJ2-2; 8 bases line up with TRBD1. V gave up 0 bases and J gave up 3 bases; unmatched junction bases: 9. CDR1 and CDR2 (germline): GTSNPN, SVGIG (reference sequence). This CDR3 has 17 residues. The DNA of the CDR3 is TGTGCCTGGAGTGTACAGAGGACAGGGAGATACACCGGGGAGCTGTTTTTT. Translation: CAWSVQRTGRYTGELFF.

This chain joins TRBV13 and TRBJ2-3; the match to TRBD2 covers 13 bases. CDR3 length equals 16 residues. Germline V lookup: CDR1 PRHDT, CDR2 FYEKMQ (reference sequence). J was trimmed by 6 bases and V by 2 bases; bases with no gene match: 5. CDR3: CASSLIGTSGIDTQYF. The CDR3 bases are TGTGCCAGCAGCTTAATTGGGACTAGCGGGATTGATACGCAGTATTTT.

A few counts support this clone. The chain combines TRBV7-2 with TRBJ2-7; D may be TRBD2 (6 bases). This CDR3 comprises 15 residues. Per the germline V gene, CDR1 is SGHTA and CDR2 is FQGNSA. Trimming took off 4 bases at V and 2 bases at J, with 15 bases between the two ends. The DNA for the CDR3 is TGTGCCAGCAGCTCCCGGGGCGGAGGGACCTACGAGCAGTACTTC. This sequence encodes CASSSRGGGTYEQYF.

This chain connects TRBV5-6 to TRBJ2-7, with unresolved D. The CDR3 runs 13 residues. The germline CDR1 and CDR2 sequences are SGHDT and YYEEEE. V was cut by 1 base and J by 1 base, with 6 bases left in between. CDR3 loop: CASSLSISYEQYF. The CDR3 coding sequence is TGTGCCAGCAGCTTGTCCATTTCCTACGAGCAGTACTTC.

This rearrangement joins TRBV9 to TRBJ1-2; TRBD1 aligns across 8 bases. CDR1 and CDR2 (germline): SGDLS, YYNGEE. The CDR3 length is 17 residues. Trimming took 0 bases from V and 5 from J; bases not matched to a gene: 12. The DNA of the CDR3 is TGTGCCAGCAGCGTAGGCGCGACCCCTACAGGGGGGTATGGCTACACCTTC. Its protein is CASSVGATPTGGYGYTF.

The V gene is TRBV7-2, the J gene TRBJ2-3, with 9 bases lining up with TRBD2. V shed 5 bases, J shed 5 bases, and the junction held 11 bases outside the gene matches. Germline CDR1 reads SGHTA; CDR2 reads FQGNSA. The CDR3 contains 16 residues. CDR3 amino acids: CASSRVAGVLGDTQYF. The CDR3 bases are TGTGCCAGCAGCCGGGTAGCGGGAGTTTTGGGAGATACGCAGTATTTT.

The gene calls are TRBV24-1 and TRBJ2-5; the D is unclear. The CDR3 length is 14 residues. Germline V gene sequence: CDR1 KGHDR, CDR2 SFDVKD. Trimming took 1 base from V and 3 from J, leaving 8 bases between them. CDR3 sequence reads: CATSDFKQKETQYF. The CDR3, as DNA: TGTGCCACCAGTGATTTCAAACAGAAAGAGACCCAGTACTTC.

The rearrangement joins TRBV27 to TRBJ1-5; the match to TRBD1 covers 10 bases. This CDR3 has 18 amino acids. Germline CDR1 and CDR2: MNHEY and SMNVEV (reference sequence). V shed 5 bases, J shed 2 bases, and the junction held 12 bases outside the gene matches. CDR3 nucleotides: TGTGCCAGCAGTCCCTCCGGGACAGGGGCTCTGGGCAATCAGCCCCAGCATTTT. As protein: CASSPSGTGALGNQPQHF.

This chain uses TRBV11-3 with TRBJ2-1; D unresolved. The germline gives CDR1 SGHNT, CDR2 YENEEA. Trimming pared 4 bases from V and 9 bases from J, leaving 10 bases between. The CDR3 runs 12 residues. The DNA for the CDR3 is TGTGCCAGCAGCTCCAGGTCCCGTGAGCAGTTCTTC. It is translated as CASSSRSREQFF. Filled out from reference TRBV11-3 and TRBJ2-1, the complete variable domain reads EAGVVQSPRYKIIEKKQPVAFWCNPISGHNTLYWYLQNLGQGPELLIRYENEEAVDDSQLPKDRFSAERLKGVDSTLKIQPAELGDSAVYLCASSSRSREQFFGPGTRLTVL.

The chain employs TRBV5-6 and TRBJ1-3; the D gene is possibly TRBD1 (5 bases). In germline, CDR1 is SGHDT, CDR2 YYEEEE. V was cut by 4 bases and J by 3 bases, with 11 bases left in between. The CDR3 has 14 amino acids. CDR3 DNA: TGTGCCAGCAGCATCAGGGACTTTGGAAACACCATATATTTT. The encoded protein is CASSIRDFGNTIYF.

A few counts support this clone. The gene calls are TRBV5-4 and TRBJ2-2, with D tentatively TRBD1 (5 bases). CDR3 length: 16 amino acids. Trimming took 5 bases from V and 0 from J, leaving 14 bases between them. Germline CDR1 is SGHNT and CDR2 is YYREEE (reference sequence). In nucleotides, the CDR3 is TGTGCCAGCAGAGCGCTTCAGGGCGCGAACACCGGGGAGCTGTTTTTT. This gives the protein CASRALQGANTGELFF.

The chain employs TRBV6-5 and TRBJ1-3; D perhaps matches TRBD1 (6 bases). V was trimmed by 4 bases and J by 0 bases, leaving 7 bases between them. Germline CDR1 reads MNHEY; CDR2 reads SVGAGI. The CDR3 length is 14 residues. CDR3 sequence: CASSWDNSGNTIYF. DNA for the CDR3: TGTGCCAGCAGTTGGGACAACTCTGGAAACACCATATATTTT.

The rearrangement joins TRBV9 to TRBJ2-1, with a possible D match to TRBD2 (5 bases). Trimming pared 0 bases from V and 9 bases from J, leaving 13 bases between. Germline CDR1 SGDLS, CDR2 YYNGEE. The length of the CDR3 is 14 residues. The CDR3 region has the DNA TGTGCCAGCAGCGTAGATGTCGGGATCGGTGAGCAGTTCTTC. It is translated as CASSVDVGIGEQFF.

The chain carries TRBV19 and TRBJ1-3; TRBD1 matches at 8 bases. The CDR3 has 16 amino acids. V was clipped by 5 bases and J by 2 bases; unmatched bases: 8. Germline V CDR1 and CDR2: LNHDA, SQIVND (reference sequence). Here the CDR3 reads CASSVTGGSPGNTIYF. CDR3 sequence (DNA): TGTGCCAGTAGTGTAACAGGGGGTAGCCCTGGAAACACCATATATTTT.

The V call is TRBV2, the J call TRBJ2-2; D unclear. The V end was cut by 4 bases, the J end by 7 bases, with 4 bases between. Germline V gene lookup returns CDR1 SNHLY and CDR2 FYNNEI. There are 11 residues in the CDR3. CDR3 sequence: CASSVSGELFF. The DNA for the CDR3 is TGTGCCAGCAGTGTGAGCGGGGAGCTGTTTTTT.

The genes are TRBV7-9 and TRBJ2-6; no firm D call. The CDR3 consists of 16 residues. Per the germline V gene, CDR1 is SEHNR and CDR2 is FQNEAQ (reference sequence). V lost 0 bases to trimming and J lost 1 base, with 7 bases between them. The CDR3 protein is CASSLALTSGANVLTF. The CDR3 DNA is TGTGCCAGCAGCTTAGCGCTCACTTCTGGGGCCAACGTCCTGACTTTC. The whole variable domain, filled in from reference TRBV7-9 and TRBJ2-6, reads DTGVSQNPRHKITKRGQNVTFRCDPISEHNRLYWYRQTLGQGPEFLTYFQNEAQLEKSRLLSDRFSAERPKGSFSTLEIQRTEQGDSAMYLCASSLALTSGANVLTFGAGSRLTVL.